This T cell receptor beta chain was retrieved from a study of shared clonotypes between healthy human individuals. Study results and limitations: Rarefaction curves obtained for sorted subsets showed sequencing incomplete despite large depth.

This CDR3 is 15 amino acids long. V lost 0 bases and J 1 base, leaving 12 bases between the germline ends. Germline values: CDR1 GTSNPN, CDR2 SVGIG (reference sequence). The material for each subset, its genomic DNA, was split evenly across several immunoSEQ plates. Replicate PCRs run on sorted subsets employed 200 ng DNA, 25,000 to 35,000 T cell genomes. Original methodology: ImmunoSEQ output held junction-only sequences without quality scores, so filtering differed. This table comes from immunoSEQ multiplex PCR, and its TCRdb copy is limited to in-frame clones, with some not included. V, J and clone size derive from that table, while D and trimming were established from the DNA sequence. In the table there are roughly 2,300,000 clones, around 92% of which are singletons. In its sample, this clone was seen a few times. Its antigen is still unknown.

The source of this sequence is a man between 18 and 35 years old in good health. Some clones in this sample may be carry-over from other donors' samples. This sequence joins TRBV30 and TRBJ1-1; weak D call: TRBD1 (6 bases). The sequencing input was naive CD4+ T cells from PBMCs. Sample subset: CD45RA+ positively selected. DNA of the CDR3: TGTGCCTGGAGTGTAGCAGGGGTGGCGAACACTGAAGCTTTCTTT. Translating gives CAWSVAGVANTEAFF. Full variable domain (outside the CDR3, taken from reference TRBV30 and TRBJ1-1): SQTIHQWPATLVQPVGSPLSLECTVEGTSNPNLYWYRQAAGRGLQLLFYSVGIGQISSEVPQNLSASRPQDRQFILSSKKLLLSDSGFYLCAWSVAGVANTEAFFGQGTRLTVV.